Listed here are 9 T cell receptor beta chains from one sample, sequenced in a study of cytotoxic CD8 clonotypes in ibrutinib-treated CLL. The data were produced by immunoSEQ multiplex PCR, yet TCRdb's version contains in-frame clones alone and is incomplete. The sample consists of about 160,000 clones, 81% of them appearing once. This specimen consisted of PBMCs, obtained after 12 months of ibrutinib treatment. These receptors originate from a human donor with chronic lymphocytic leukemia.

V gene TRBV19 combines with J gene TRBJ2-1; D not certain. Deletions cut 3 bases from V and 5 bases from J, with 14 bases between. The CDR3 is 15 amino acids. Germline CDR1 is LNHDA and CDR2 is SQIVND (reference sequence). CDR3 residues: CASSMWGKQHNEQFF. The CDR3 region has the DNA TGTGCCAGTAGTATGTGGGGTAAACAGCACAATGAGCAGTTCTTC.

To note about this clone: Other DNA sequences in the sample encode the same CDR3. The chain joins TRBV28 to TRBJ2-6; D is perhaps TRBD1 (6 bases). This CDR3 comprises 15 residues. Germline V gene sequence: CDR1 MDHEN, CDR2 SYDVKM. The V end was cut by 6 bases, the J end by 0 bases, with 9 bases between. The CDR3 spells CASRRQVSGANVLTF. The CDR3, as DNA: TGTGCCAGCAGAAGACAGGTCTCTGGGGCCAACGTCCTGACTTTC.

This clone has just one count. The chain uses TRBV28 and TRBJ2-7, with TRBD2 as a possible D gene (5 bases). There are 13 residues in the CDR3. The germline V gene encodes CDR1 MDHEN and CDR2 SYDVKM. The V end lost 5 bases, the J end lost 0 bases, and 8 bases lay between the germline ends. The CDR3 nucleotides are TGTGCCAGCAGTCCTAGCACCTCCTACGAGCAGTACTTC. As protein: CASSPSTSYEQYF.

The rearrangement joins TRBV4-2 to TRBJ2-1, with 11 bases lining up with TRBD2. Germline V gene sequence: CDR1 LGHNA, CDR2 YNFKEQ. Trimming removed 1 base from V and 6 bases from J; junction bases left unmatched: 2. The CDR3 is 15 residues long. In DNA, the CDR3 is TGTGCCAGCAGCCAAGTAGCGGGGGGGCTCAATGAGCAGTTCTTC. This encodes CASSQVAGGLNEQFF.

V gene TRBV28 combines with J gene TRBJ2-7; 8 nucleotides align to TRBD1. The CDR3 is made up of 14 amino acids. Per the germline V gene, CDR1 is MDHEN and CDR2 is SYDVKM. The V and J ends lost 8 bases and 2 bases, in that order; junction bases with no gene match: 8. CDR3 coding DNA: TGTGCCAGCGGGTCCCCGGACAGGGCCTACGAGCAGTACTTC. Translated, it gives CASGSPDRAYEQYF.

The chain has TRBV30 and TRBJ2-3; no clear D. The V and J ends lost 1 base and 6 bases respectively, with 14 bases between them. The germline V gene encodes CDR1 GTSNPN and CDR2 SVGIG (reference sequence). The CDR3 contains 14 residues. CDR3 sequence reads: CAWSGKGILDTQYF. As DNA, the CDR3 is TGTGCCTGGAGTGGGAAGGGCATTTTGGATACGCAGTATTTT.

The chain combines TRBV5-1 with TRBJ2-7, with D perhaps matching TRBD1 (6 bases). Germline loops: CDR1 SGHRS, CDR2 YFSETQ. V was cut by 4 bases and J by 2 bases, with 19 bases left in between. CDR3 length: 16 amino acids. The CDR3 DNA follows: TGCGCCAGCAGCCCCACACCTTTGGGGGCAGCCTACGAGCAGTACTTC. Amino acid sequence: CASSPTPLGAAYEQYF.

The chain links TRBV5-1 to TRBJ1-4; TRBD1 agrees at 9 bases. The junction had 3 bases not matched to a gene; V was cut back by 4 bases and J by 2 bases. Per germline, CDR1 SGHRS and CDR2 YFSETQ. CDR3 length: 15 residues. The CDR3 loop is CASSGGTGTNEKLFF. CDR3 in DNA: TGCGCCAGCAGCGGAGGGACAGGGACTAATGAAAAACTGTTTTTT.

The genes are TRBV9 and TRBJ2-3, with unresolved D. Trimming removed 0 bases from V and 1 base from J, with 9 bases in between. The germline CDR1 and CDR2 sequences are SGDLS and YYNGEE. The CDR3 runs to 15 residues. The CDR3 nucleotides are TGTGCCAGCAGCGTAGAGGGCCCCCGCACAGATACGCAGTATTTT. This codes for CASSVEGPRTDTQYF.